The TCR beta chain described here comes from a study of blood T cell repertoires in COVID-19. Study at large: PBMCs, B-cell-depleted T cells, or T cells were the source of the cDNA or gDNA that made up the material.

The table lists this clone with a count of one. Sequenced by immunoSEQ multiplex PCR; TCRdb stores in-frame clones only, minus some. This repertoire shows around 360,000 clones, about 88% found once; its top ten account for around 3%. Two negative PCRs, clearance, or symptom resolution had been documented for recovered Cohort 3 donors. Germline-derived CDR1 and CDR2 are SGHDT and YYEEEE. The CDR3 length is 14 residues. V gave up 3 bases and J gave up 8 bases; unmatched junction bases: 6. This chain uses TRBV5-6 with TRBJ1-4, with 8 bases matching TRBD1. The source material was PBMCs or T cells enriched from blood (not recorded which). This receptor was taken from a woman in her 30s who had recovered from COVID-19. CDR3 DNA sequence: TGTGCCAGCAGCTCGGGACAGGCCGAGGAAAAACTGTTTTTT. Amino acids: CASSSGQAEEKLFF.